These T cell receptor beta chains were read from a single sample in a study of blood T cell repertoires in COVID-19. TCRdb's table, derived via immunoSEQ multiplex PCR, lists solely in-frame clones and lacks some. The sample consists of about 50,000 clones, around 87% of them appearing once. The sequencing sample was made of peripheral blood. Receptors were obtained from an elderly woman with COVID-19, enrolled during active disease. Both conserved end residues are part of each CDR3. Fields, in order: CDR3 protein, V gene, J gene.

CASSQVRGPNTEAFF	TRBV14	TRBJ1-1
CASSPGGDYTEAFF	TRBV18	TRBJ1-1
CASKPGGAFGEQYF	TRBV18	TRBJ2-7
CASRWGQGRLRNGYTF	TRBV27	TRBJ1-2
CASKKGQMNTEAFF	TRBV7-9	TRBJ1-1
CASSPRTSGQETQYF	TRBV7-2	TRBJ2-5
CATSREVTGTYEQYF	TRBV15	TRBJ2-7
CASRGSGGTGELFF	TRBV28	TRBJ2-2
CASSEDRGDEQYF	TRBV2	TRBJ2-7
CASSSGGAKNIQYF	TRBV7-9	TRBJ2-4
CASSSLTTGSWDTQYF	TRBV28	TRBJ2-3
CASSLLAGHEQYF	TRBV11-2	TRBJ2-7
CASSVQLQDGYTF	TRBV5-1	TRBJ1-2
CASSFDRARNEKLFF	TRBV5-1	TRBJ1-4
CASPGGGLSTDTQYF	TRBV5-4	TRBJ2-3
CASSPHSGELFF	TRBV11-2	TRBJ2-2
CSASLDSTEAFF	TRBV20-1	TRBJ1-1
CASSVPGLAKQETQYF	TRBV5-1	TRBJ2-5
CASSPLLAETQYF	TRBV5-1	TRBJ2-5
CASSLEGRDNEQFF	TRBV5-4	TRBJ2-1
CASSVLGAGNNYGYTF	TRBV5-6	TRBJ1-2
CASRHRESPNSPLHF	TRBV5-4	TRBJ1-6
CASSIGLKYEQYF	TRBV19	TRBJ2-7
CASSFNWRNTEAFF	TRBV27	TRBJ1-1
CASSQNRGYEQYF	TRBV3-1/TRBV3-2	TRBJ2-7
CASSLLAGVYSDTQYF	TRBV5-5	TRBJ2-3
CASSPGLSNQPQHF	TRBV7-9	TRBJ1-5
CASSDLGQGARTEAFF	TRBV6-1	TRBJ1-1
CASSGGTGPNYGYTF	TRBV7-2	TRBJ1-2
CASSSSDNEKLFF	TRBV5-1	TRBJ1-4
CASSDPVDTGKLSYEQYF	TRBV11-2	TRBJ2-7
CASSFTNTKNIQYF	TRBV5-6	TRBJ2-4
CASSTGLAGTDTQYF	TRBV7-2	TRBJ2-3
CASRIGTGSYEQYF	TRBV6-5	TRBJ2-7
CAWSANTGGNQPQHF	TRBV30	TRBJ1-5
CASSMTTRGRGGYTF	TRBV11-2	TRBJ1-2
CAWSVGLAKFSYNEQFF	TRBV30	TRBJ2-1
CASSQYRQGRAQETQYF	TRBV23-1	TRBJ2-5
CASTGLVKDTQYF	TRBV19	TRBJ2-3
CASITFDRVRKAFF	TRBV19	TRBJ1-1
CASSYSTRDQPQHF	TRBV6-7	TRBJ1-5
CATCRGPSYEQYF	TRBV6-5	TRBJ2-7
CASSIRVAGDTGELFF	TRBV19	TRBJ2-2
CAISESNRGQETQYF	TRBV10-3	TRBJ2-5
CASSSTDRWEAGNTIYF	TRBV7-9	TRBJ1-3
CSVEDRGGVHYGYTF	TRBV29-1	TRBJ1-2
CASRHLPRDRVCTDTQYF	TRBV3-1/TRBV3-2	TRBJ2-3
CASSRAGNQPQHF	TRBV11-1	TRBJ1-5
CASSPRSGRNTGELFF	TRBV19	TRBJ2-2
CARQGGSNQPQHF	TRBV28	TRBJ1-5